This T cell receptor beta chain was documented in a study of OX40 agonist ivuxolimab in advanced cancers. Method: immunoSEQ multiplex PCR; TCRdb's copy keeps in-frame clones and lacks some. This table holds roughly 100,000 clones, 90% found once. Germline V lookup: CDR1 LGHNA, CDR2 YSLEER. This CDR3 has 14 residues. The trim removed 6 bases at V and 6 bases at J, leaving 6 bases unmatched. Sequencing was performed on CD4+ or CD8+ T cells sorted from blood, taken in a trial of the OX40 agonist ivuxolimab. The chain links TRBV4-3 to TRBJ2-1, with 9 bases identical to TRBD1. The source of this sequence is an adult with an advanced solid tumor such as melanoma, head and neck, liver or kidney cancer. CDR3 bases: TGCGCCAGCAGTTGGGACAGGGTAAGCAATGAGCAGTTCTTC. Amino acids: CASSWDRVSNEQFF.